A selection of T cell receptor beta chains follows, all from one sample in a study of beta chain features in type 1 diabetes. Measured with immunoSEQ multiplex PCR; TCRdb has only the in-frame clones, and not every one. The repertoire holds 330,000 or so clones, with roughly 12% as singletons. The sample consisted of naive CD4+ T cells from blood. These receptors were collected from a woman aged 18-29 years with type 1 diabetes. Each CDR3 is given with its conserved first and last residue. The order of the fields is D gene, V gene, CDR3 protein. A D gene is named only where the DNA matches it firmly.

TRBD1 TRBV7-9 CASSWGDSNTEAFF
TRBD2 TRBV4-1 CASSQVLAGGYEQYF
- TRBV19 CASSMAVIGGYEQYF
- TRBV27 CASRPGFYTDTQYF
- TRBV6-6 CASSYPSYRGYEQYF
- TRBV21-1 CASSTSASTDTQYF
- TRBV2 CASHYGSYEQYF
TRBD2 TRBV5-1 CASSLAGTSGMQETQYF
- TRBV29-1 CSVEVSWENGYTF
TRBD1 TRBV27 CASATGQGVLASNQPQHF
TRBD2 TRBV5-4 CASSPSGLVGEQYF
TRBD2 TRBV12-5 CASGLGLAGYNEQFF
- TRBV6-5 CASSYGQFYGYTF
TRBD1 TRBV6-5 CASTPWDSYEAFF
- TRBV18 CASSQRTDSYEQYF
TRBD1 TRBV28 CASSLLRDRGNQPQHF
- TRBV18 CASSPTAGGGDQPQHF
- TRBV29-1 CSVEPVESGEQYF
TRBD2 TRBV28 CASSAHSGGDYEQYF
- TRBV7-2 CASSLDFTGELFF
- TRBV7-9 CASSFSIEKEKLFF
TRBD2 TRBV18 CASSPPGLAEYEQYF
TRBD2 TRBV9 CASSPSRGSPYEQYF
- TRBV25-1 CASSGLRWGYTF
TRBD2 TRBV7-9 CASSSPTSGRDNEQFF
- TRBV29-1 CSVVVRERLTEQFF
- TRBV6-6 CASSYSSGYSYEQYF
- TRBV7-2 CASSLLTASNQPQHF
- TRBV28 CASSLSFYGYTF
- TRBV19 CASSIAGQGYYEQYF
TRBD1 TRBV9 CASSVGGQGSFNEQFF
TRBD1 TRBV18 CASSPGQGILYEQYF
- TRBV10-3 CAISELTAGSGETQYF
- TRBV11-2 CASSSPRGVGGEQFF
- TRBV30 CACGTPGGEAFF
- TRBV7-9 CASSSLADRGEQYF
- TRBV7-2 CASSSAGGIRTEAFF
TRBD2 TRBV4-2 CASSQDGGRETYEQYF
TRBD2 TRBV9 CASSVDEGLQETQYF
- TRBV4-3 CASSQTQDHNEKLFF
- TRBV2 CASSDGLAAYNEQFF
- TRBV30 CAWSRGGYGYTF
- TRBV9 CASSGGGPKNIQYF
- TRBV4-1 CASSQDVGRFDYGYTF
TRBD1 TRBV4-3 CASSQDGDSRKLFF
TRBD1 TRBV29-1 CSVEDLNRGYEQYF
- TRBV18 CASSPRRDVATEAFF
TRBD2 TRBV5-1 CASSLAPGGPSTDTQYF